The source of this T cell receptor beta chain is a study of cytomegalovirus exposure and HLA in healthy donors. The PCR ran on 60 Vbeta and 13 Jbeta primers. Sequenced by immunoSEQ multiplex PCR; TCRdb stores in-frame clones only, minus some. Altogether around 130,000 clones are present, around 69% being singletons, with the ten largest covering 2.9%. General observations from the study: In a later analysis, parvovirus B19, influenza, CMV and Epstein-Barr virus appeared linked to several top co-occurrence clusters. Analysis was performed later, and it showed HLA-associated TCR beta chains to be more clonally expanded than equally common others.

The CMV serostatus of this donor was not recorded. Comment on this clone: Its antigen is as yet unknown.

Germline V gene sequence: CDR1 GTSNPN, CDR2 SVGIG (reference sequence). V lost 4 bases and J 1 base, leaving 10 bases between the germline ends. The CDR3 totals 13 residues. Input material: PBMCs. V gene TRBV30 combines with J gene TRBJ1-2, with D possibly TRBD1 on 5 matching bases. This sequence was found in a human donor in good health. The CDR3 region has the DNA TGTGCCTGGATGGCAGGGCGTAACTATGGCTACACCTTC. Translated, it gives CAWMAGRNYGYTF. Together with reference TRBV30 and TRBJ1-2, the CDR3 gives the full variable domain: SQTIHQWPATLVQPVGSPLSLECTVEGTSNPNLYWYRQAAGRGLQLLFYSVGIGQISSEVPQNLSASRPQDRQFILSSKKLLLSDSGFYLCAWMAGRNYGYTFGSGTRLTVV.